This T cell receptor beta chain was sequenced for a study of shared clonotypes between healthy human individuals. All of the donors resided in Nashville, Tennessee, and each was a Caucasian adult. Germline V gives CDR1 MNHNS, CDR2 SASEGT. The J segment lost 3 bases and the V segment lost 2 bases, leaving 2 bases of the junction unmatched. This CDR3 region has 14 residues. In regard to this clone: Its target is unknown.

An even split of each subset's genomic DNA across several immunoSEQ plates was performed. Authors' data handling: ImmunoSEQ gave junction-only sequences without quality scores, so filtering differed. Profiled with immunoSEQ multiplex PCR; TCRdb holds only in-frame clones, not every one. That table gives V, J and clone size, and the DNA gave D and trimming. The table lists under 1,100,000 clones, approximately 80% of them singletons. Whole-study findings and limits: Among donors, clonotype sharing was expected to be affected by sequencing depth.

Sequencing input: memory CD4+ T cells from PBMCs. The sample's subset: CD45RA-negative fraction. This TCR came from a man aged 18 to 29 in good health. Some clones in this sample may be carry-over from other donors' samples. The gene calls are TRBV6-1 and TRBJ2-5; 8 bases match TRBD1. CDR3 amino acids: CASSETGGKETQYF. The CDR3 nucleotides are TGTGCCAGCAGTGAAACAGGGGGAAAAGAGACCCAGTACTTC.